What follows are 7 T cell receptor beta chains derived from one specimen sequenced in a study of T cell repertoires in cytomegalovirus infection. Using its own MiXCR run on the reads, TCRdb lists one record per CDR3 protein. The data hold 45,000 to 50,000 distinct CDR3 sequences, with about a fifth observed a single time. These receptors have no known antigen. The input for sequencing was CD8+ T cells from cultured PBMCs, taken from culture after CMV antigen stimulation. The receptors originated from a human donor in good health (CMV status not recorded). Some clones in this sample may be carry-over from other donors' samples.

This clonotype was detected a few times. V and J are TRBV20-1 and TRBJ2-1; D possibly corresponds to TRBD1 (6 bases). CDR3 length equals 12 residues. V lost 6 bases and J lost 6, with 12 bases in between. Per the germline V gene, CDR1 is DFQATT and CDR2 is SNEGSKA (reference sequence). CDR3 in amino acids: CSALDSFNEQFF. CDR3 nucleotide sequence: TGCAGTGCCTTGGACAGCTTCAATGAGCAGTTCTTC.

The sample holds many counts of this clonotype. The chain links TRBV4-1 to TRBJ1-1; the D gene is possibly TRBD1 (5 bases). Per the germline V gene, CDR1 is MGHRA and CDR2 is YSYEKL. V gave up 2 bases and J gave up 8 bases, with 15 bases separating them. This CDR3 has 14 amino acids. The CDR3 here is CASSQQRDRGEAFF. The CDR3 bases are TGCGCCAGCAGCCAACAGAGGGACCGTGGGGAAGCTTTCTTT.

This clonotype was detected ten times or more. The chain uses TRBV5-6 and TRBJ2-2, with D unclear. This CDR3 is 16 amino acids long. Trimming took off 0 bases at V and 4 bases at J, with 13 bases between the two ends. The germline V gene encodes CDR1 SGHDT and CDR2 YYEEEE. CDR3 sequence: CASSLVLTHPTGELFF. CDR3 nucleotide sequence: TGTGCCAGCAGCTTGGTCCTGACACACCCCACCGGGGAGCTGTTTTTT. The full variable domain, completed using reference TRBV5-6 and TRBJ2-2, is DAGVTQSPTHLIKTRGQQVTLRCSPKSGHDTVSWYQQALGQGPQFIFQYYEEEERQRGNFPDRFSGHQFPNYSSELNVNALLLGDSALYLCASSLVLTHPTGELFFGEGSRLTVL.

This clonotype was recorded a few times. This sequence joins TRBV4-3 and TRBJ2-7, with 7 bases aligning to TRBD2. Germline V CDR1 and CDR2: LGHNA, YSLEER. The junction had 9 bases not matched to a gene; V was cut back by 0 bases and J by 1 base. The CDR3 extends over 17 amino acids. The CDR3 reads CASSQDPLSSGSYEQYF. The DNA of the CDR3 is TGCGCCAGCAGCCAAGACCCCCTTTCTAGCGGTTCCTACGAGCAGTACTTC.

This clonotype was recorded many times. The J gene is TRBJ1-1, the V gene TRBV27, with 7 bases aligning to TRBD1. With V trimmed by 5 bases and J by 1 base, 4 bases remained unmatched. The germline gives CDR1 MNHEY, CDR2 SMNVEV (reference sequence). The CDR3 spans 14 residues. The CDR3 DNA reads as TGTGCCAGCAGTCCCGGGACAGCGAACACTGAAGCTTTCTTT. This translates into CASSPGTANTEAFF.

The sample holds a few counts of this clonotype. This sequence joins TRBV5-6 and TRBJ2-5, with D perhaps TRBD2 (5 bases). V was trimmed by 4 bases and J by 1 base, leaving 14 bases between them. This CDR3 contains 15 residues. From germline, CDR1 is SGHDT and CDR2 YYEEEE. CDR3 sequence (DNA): TGTGCCAGCAGCCGACCTAGCACCTCCCAAGAGACCCAGTACTTC. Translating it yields CASSRPSTSQETQYF.

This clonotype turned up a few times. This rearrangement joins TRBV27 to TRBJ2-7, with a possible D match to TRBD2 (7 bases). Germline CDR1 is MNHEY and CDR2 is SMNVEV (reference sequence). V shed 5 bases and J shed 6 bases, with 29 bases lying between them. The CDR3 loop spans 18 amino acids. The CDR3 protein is CASSPRGGLRLSYSEQYF. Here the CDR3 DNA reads TGTGCCAGCAGTCCCCGCGGGGGCCTTCGACTGTCTTACAGCGAGCAGTACTTC.